This paragraph covers one T cell receptor (beta chain) sequence. Antigen unknown. V lost 3 bases to trimming and J lost 8 bases, with 22 bases between them. CDR1 is DFQATT, CDR2 SNEGSKA, per germline (reference sequence). There are 15 residues in the CDR3. Sample barcodes and UMIs were carried by the TCR alpha and TCR beta cDNA libraries that 5'RACE generated with constant-segment primers. Using its own MiXCR run on the 5' RACE reads, TCRdb lists one record per CDR3 protein. The repertoire holds around 430,000 distinct CDR3 sequences, approximately 15% seen once, with under 25% in the top ten. The sample is drawn from a study of T-cell memory formation after mild COVID-19. Study-wide context: Largely, the TCR clusters proved donor specific. Study results and limitations: SARS-CoV-2 specificity was not confirmed for second-wave clones peaking on day 37.

The sequenced material came from PBMCs or a T cell subset sorted from them (not recorded which). This TCR came from a man in his late teens or twenties who had mild COVID-19 (a few samples of this study predate the infection). Cell type and time point are not known. The chain has TRBV20-1 and TRBJ1-1; a weak D match, TRBD1 (5 bases). The CDR3: CSARGTALSGSEAFF. The DNA of the CDR3 is TGCAGTGCTAGGGGGACGGCCCTCTCAGGCTCAGAAGCTTTCTTT.